Each of the 3 T cell receptor beta chains below was sequenced from the same sample in a study of blood T cell repertoires in COVID-19 (dated by TCRdb to 2019 to 2021). Library creation used the immunoSEQ multiplex PCR assay. As stored in TCRdb, this immuneACCESS dataset retains in-frame rearrangements with V and J assigned. A fraction of the clones does not appear; measured against another copy, unresolved V genes explain less than half of the discrepancy, and the remainder lacks a known reason. This sample lists more than 45,000 clones; roughly 89% were detected once. The ten top clones hold about 28% of the sample. The sequencing sample was made of peripheral blood. All receptors derive from a human donor in a cohort sampled during active COVID-19.

V gene TRBV7-3 combines with J gene TRBJ2-7; weak D call: TRBD1 (5 bases). Trimming took off 0 bases at V and 0 bases at J, with 6 bases between the two ends. This CDR3 spans 14 amino acids. From germline, CDR1 is SGHTA and CDR2 FQGTGA. This chain's CDR3 is CASSLTTGSYEQYF. The DNA of the CDR3 is TGTGCCAGCAGCTTAACTACAGGCTCCTACGAGCAGTACTTC. Drawing the rest from reference TRBV7-3 and TRBJ2-7, the complete variable domain is GAGVSQTPSNKVTEKGKYVELRCDPISGHTALYWYRQSLGQGPEFLIYFQGTGAADDSGLPNDRFFAVRPEGSVSTLKIQRTERGDSAVYLCASSLTTGSYEQYFGPGTRLTVT.

This rearrangement joins TRBV6-5 to TRBJ2-7; 9 bases agree with TRBD1. CDR3 length: 14 residues. V lost 5 bases and J lost 6; bases outside the gene matches: 8. The germline V gene encodes CDR1 MNHEY and CDR2 SVGAGI. The CDR3 loop is CASSRPGQGSEQYV. The CDR3 region has the DNA TGTGCCAGCAGTAGGCCGGGACAGGGAAGCGAGCAGTACGTC.

The rearrangement uses TRBV13 and TRBJ2-5, with unresolved D. Germline V gene data show CDR1 as PRHDT and CDR2 as FYEKMQ (reference sequence). CDR3 length: 15 amino acids. The V gene lost 5 bases and the J gene lost 0 bases, with 13 bases spanning the gap. The CDR3 coding sequence is TGTGCCAGCAGCCTTTTTCACGGAGACCAAGAGACCCAGTACTTC. This codes for CASSLFHGDQETQYF.